This is a list of T cell receptor beta chains from one sample in a study of blood T cells in healthy people across ages. TCRdb called the 5' RACE reads again in MiXCR, with one record for every CDR3 protein. The data contain 1.4 million to 1.5 million distinct CDR3 sequences, roughly 40% of them singletons. Sequenced input: blood. Receptor source: a young woman in good health. Both conserved end residues are part of each CDR3. Each record gives: clone size, V gene, J gene, D gene, CDR3 protein, CDR3 DNA. The D gene is left open where the match is weak. Clone size, where shown, is once, few, many, or a class for clones that have expanded.

>few|TRBV2|TRBJ1-2|TRBD1
CASQPGQGNGYTF
TGTGCCAGCCAACCGGGACAGGGGAATGGCTACACCTTC
>-|TRBV29-1|TRBJ2-5|TRBD2
CSVTRLAEYQETQYF
TGCAGCGTAACCCGACTAGCGGAGTACCAAGAGACCCAGTACTTC
>few|TRBV15|TRBJ1-2|TRBD1
CATSIGQGVHYGYTF
TGTGCCACCAGCATAGGACAGGGGGTACACTATGGCTACACCTTC
>-|TRBV14|TRBJ2-1|-
CASSQAGHYNEQFF
TGTGCCAGCAGCCAGGCAGGGCACTACAATGAGCAGTTCTTC
>-|TRBV3-1|TRBJ2-1|-
CATTSGWGQFYNEQFF
TGTGCCACCACCAGCGGGTGGGGCCAATTCTACAATGAGCAGTTCTTC
>-|TRBV10-3|TRBJ2-3|TRBD2
CATGLAGGTDTQYF
TGTGCCACGGGACTAGCGGGAGGCACAGATACGCAGTATTTT
>-|TRBV6-1|TRBJ1-1|-
CASISGYGAVNTEAFF
TGTGCCAGCATATCCGGATATGGGGCGGTGAACACTGAAGCTTTCTTT
>-|TRBV6-5|TRBJ1-1|TRBD1
CASSYSGSFRDRGPTEAFF
TGTGCCAGCAGTTACTCTGGGTCCTTCCGGGACAGGGGTCCCACTGAAGCTTTCTTT
>-|TRBV6-5|TRBJ1-1|-
CASSLRGMTEAFF
TGTGCCAGCAGTCTCCGGGGGATGACTGAAGCTTTCTTT
>few|TRBV7-2|TRBJ2-7|TRBD2
CASSFREDLSYEQYF
TGTGCCAGCAGCTTTCGGGAGGATCTCTCCTACGAGCAGTACTTC
>-|TRBV9|TRBJ2-7|TRBD2
CASSVLAGAYNEQYF
TGTGCCAGCAGCGTGCTAGCGGGAGCCTACAATGAGCAGTACTTC
>-|TRBV9|TRBJ2-6|TRBD2
CASSVGLAGGSPGANVLTF
TGTGCCAGCAGCGTAGGTCTAGCGGGAGGTTCCCCTGGGGCCAACGTCCTGACTTTC
>-|TRBV12-3/TRBV12-4|TRBJ1-4|-
CASSRRAEEKLFF
TGTGCCAGCAGCAGACGGGCGGAGGAAAAACTGTTTTTT
>-|TRBV2|TRBJ2-5|-
CASSRRSDLLNQETQYF
TGTGCCAGCAGCCGCAGATCCGATCTTTTAAACCAAGAGACCCAGTACTTC
>-|TRBV10-3|TRBJ1-5|TRBD1
CAISESGQEYQPRHF
TGTGCCATCAGTGAGTCCGGACAGGAATATCAGCCCCGGCATTTT
>-|TRBV6-6|TRBJ2-7|TRBD2
CATNPRGSSYEQYF
TGTGCCACTAACCCGCGGGGGTCTTCCTACGAGCAGTACTTC
>-|TRBV7-9|TRBJ1-1|-
CASSLVRVEDTEAFF
TGTGCCAGCAGCTTAGTGAGGGTTGAAGACACTGAAGCTTTCTTT
>-|TRBV12-3/TRBV12-4|TRBJ2-3|TRBD2
CASSTQTSPGHDTQYF
TGTGCCAGCAGTACACAGACTAGCCCCGGCCACGATACGCAGTATTTT
>-|TRBV20-1|TRBJ2-1|TRBD2
CSARASGGREQFF
TGCAGTGCTAGAGCTAGCGGGGGTCGAGAGCAGTTCTTC
>many|TRBV27|TRBJ2-7|-
CASTPEVGAREQYF
TGTGCCAGCACTCCCGAGGTCGGGGCTAGAGAGCAGTACTTC
>-|TRBV9|TRBJ2-3|-
CASSVPQGQSTDTQYF
TGTGCCAGCAGCGTCCCACAGGGCCAGAGCACAGATACGCAGTATTTT
>-|TRBV2|TRBJ2-1|-
CASSEGDNEQFF
TGTGCCAGCAGCGAAGGGGACAATGAGCAGTTCTTC
>-|TRBV28|TRBJ1-4|TRBD1
CASSRTGAVDEKLFF
TGTGCCAGCAGTCGGACAGGGGCGGTTGATGAAAAACTGTTTTTT
>-|TRBV10-3|TRBJ2-7|-
CAIGESGGAYYEQYF
TGTGCCATCGGTGAGTCTGGCGGGGCCTACTACGAGCAGTACTTC
>-|TRBV10-3|TRBJ1-2|-
CATSIPGYPDYGYTF
TGTGCCACCAGTATCCCCGGGTACCCGGACTATGGCTACACCTTC
>few|TRBV12-3/TRBV12-4|TRBJ2-5|-
CASSLAAVETQYF
TGTGCCAGCAGTTTAGCAGCGGTAGAGACCCAGTACTTC